This T cell receptor beta chain derives from a study of somatic mutations in cytotoxic T cells in rheumatoid arthritis. Study-level background: Flow sorting at nearly 100% purity was applied to some V beta antibody-stained T-cell populations, which included V beta1+ cells sequenced for TCRB. Study observations and caveats: The study found that the largest CD8+ clone exceeded 20% of CD8+ cells in about an eighth of the roughly 65 patients. In rheumatoid arthritis patients, unlike healthy controls, CD8+ clonality rose with age.

In regard to this clone: Its antigen remains unidentified.

Per germline, CDR1 SGHVS and CDR2 FNYEAQ. This CDR3 contains 14 residues. V shed 3 bases and J shed 1 base, with 10 bases lying between them. Clones were read by immunoSEQ multiplex PCR, and TCRdb kept only the in-frame ones, dropping some. In the table there are roughly 9,000 clones, approximately 75% of which are singletons. Researchers isolated CD4+ and CD8+ cells by positive magnetic bead selection and then checked their purity by flow cytometry. Specimen: CD8+ T cells sorted from blood. This TCR came from a woman aged 50 to 65 in good health. The rearrangement links TRBV7-6 to TRBJ2-7; perhaps TRBD1 as D (6 bases). CDR3 amino acids: CASSLGTGSYEQYF. In nucleotides, the CDR3 is TGTGCCAGCAGCTTGGGAACAGGGTCCTACGAGCAGTACTTC. Combining the CDR3 with reference TRBV7-6 and TRBJ2-7 gives the whole variable domain GAGVSQSPRYKVTKRGQDVALRCDPISGHVSLYWYRQALGQGPEFLTYFNYEAQQDKSGLPNDRFSAERPEGSISTLTIQRTEQRDSAMYRCASSLGTGSYEQYFGPGTRLTVT.